This TCR beta chain comes out of a study of T cell responses to AZD1222 COVID-19 vaccine. Whole-study context: Some second doses came at about 4 weeks and others at about 12 weeks; these were pooled.

This clone has just a few counts. Its antigen is not known. Germline-derived CDR1 and CDR2 are MGHRA and YSYEKL. CDR3 length equals 16 residues. V gave up 0 bases and J gave up 3 bases; unmatched junction bases: 8. Clones were read by immunoSEQ multiplex PCR, and TCRdb kept only the in-frame ones, dropping some. The data contain tens of thousands of clones, 80% of them singletons. Study-level findings and limits: None of the repertoires were sampled until the peak T cell response had passed. Donors in the cohort were predominantly white British and more often female, and clonal diversity was possibly underestimated. Spike as a whole was targeted by vaccine-associated CD4 TCRs, dominant at 160-218 and 743-854.

The specimen was peripheral blood, collected on day 0 of AZD1222 vaccination. This clonotype was obtained from an adult in good health. The chain employs TRBV4-1 and TRBJ2-7; 7 nucleotides match TRBD2. As DNA, the CDR3 is TGCGCCAGCAGCCAAGAGGGAGCGGGGCTTGGCTACGAGCAGTACTTC. It codes for CASSQEGAGLGYEQYF.